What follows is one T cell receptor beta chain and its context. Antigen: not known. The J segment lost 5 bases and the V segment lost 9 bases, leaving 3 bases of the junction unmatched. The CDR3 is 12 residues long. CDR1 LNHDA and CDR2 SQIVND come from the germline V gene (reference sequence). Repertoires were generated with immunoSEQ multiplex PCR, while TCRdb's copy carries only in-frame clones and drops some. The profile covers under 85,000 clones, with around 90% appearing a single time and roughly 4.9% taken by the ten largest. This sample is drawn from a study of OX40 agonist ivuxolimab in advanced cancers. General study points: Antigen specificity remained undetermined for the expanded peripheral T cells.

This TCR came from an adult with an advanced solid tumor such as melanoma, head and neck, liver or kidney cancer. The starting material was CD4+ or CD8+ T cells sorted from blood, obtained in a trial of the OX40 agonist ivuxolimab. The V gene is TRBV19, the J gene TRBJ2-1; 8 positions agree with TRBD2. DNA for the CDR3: TGTGCCAGCGGACTAGCCAACAATGAGCAGTTCTTC. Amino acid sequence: CASGLANNEQFF.